This T cell receptor (beta chain) was observed in a study of beta chain features in type 1 diabetes. Study details: Across every sample, approximately 110,000,000 sorted cells were examined in total. Whole-study findings and limits: Researchers reported that naive, central memory and Treg TCRB repertoires appeared more similar in patients than in healthy donors. There were fewer insertions and more deletions at the VDJ junctions of type 1 diabetes patients.

Isolation of CD4+ naive, central memory, regulatory and stem cell-like memory cells was achieved by sorting via CD45RO/CCR7/CD25/CD127/CD95/CD27. Concerning this clone itself: The antigen remains unidentified.

The CDR3 runs 15 residues. V trimming: 6 bases; J trimming: 4 bases; junction bases outside the gene matches: 8. Germline V gene data show CDR1 as MGHRA and CDR2 as YSYEKL. All of the isolated RNA was reverse transcribed, so expressed TCRB transcripts were sequenced. Sequenced by immunoSEQ multiplex PCR; TCRdb stores in-frame clones only, minus some. The sample lists a few hundred thousand clones, over 25% seen once, with 0.05% to 0.065% in the top ten. What was sequenced was naive CD4+ T cells from blood. The receptor was isolated from a man younger than 35 in good health. The V gene is TRBV4-1, the J gene TRBJ1-2; TRBD1 agrees at 10 bases. This CDR3 reads CASSLPGQGSYGYTF. The CDR3 DNA sequence: TGCGCCAGCAGTCTCCCGGGACAGGGGAGCTATGGCTACACCTTC.